Listed below are T cell receptor beta chains from one sample, sequenced in a study of cytomegalovirus exposure and HLA in healthy donors. Data came from immunoSEQ multiplex PCR; TCRdb stores just in-frame clones and leaves some out. There are about 150,000 clones in the sample; about 74% occur only once, and roughly 4.5% lies in the top ten. The sample consisted of PBMCs. All receptors come from a man younger than 35 in good health and CMV-seropositive. The CDR3 runs from the conserved cysteine through the conserved F or W. Each record gives: J gene, D gene, clone size, V gene, CDR3 DNA, CDR3 protein. The D gene is left open where the match is weak. The listing skips clone size in some rows; elsewhere it reads once, few, many or a size class.

TRBJ1-2	TRBD1	once	TRBV18	TGTGCCAGCTCACGGGGACAGTCAAGTTCCATTGGCTACACCTTC	CASSRGQSSSIGYTF
TRBJ1-4	NA	NA	TRBV5-6	TGTGCCAGCAGCCCCGGGATCGGGGGACTGTTTTTT	CASSPGIGGLFF
TRBJ2-7	TRBD1	NA	TRBV5-1	TGCGCCAGCAGGAAAGGGGGCCACGAGCAGTACTTC	CASRKGGHEQYF
TRBJ2-7	NA	NA	TRBV27	TGTGCCAGCATCTCCTACGGTGCAGGACAATACGAGCAGTACTTC	CASISYGAGQYEQYF
TRBJ2-7	NA	few	TRBV5-1	TGCGCCAGCAGCTTGGACGAGGGAAAAAGGCAGTACTTC	CASSLDEGKRQYF
TRBJ2-1	NA	NA	TRBV28	TGTGCCAGCAGTTTACTGAACGGGGGCAATGAGCAGTTCTTC	CASSLLNGGNEQFF
TRBJ1-2	TRBD1	NA	TRBV4-2	TGTGCCAGCAGCCAAGGCGGCAGGGGGCGAAGGATCGACTATGGCTACACCTTC	CASSQGGRGRRIDYGYTF
TRBJ2-1	TRBD1	NA	TRBV2	TGTGCCAGCAGAGGACAGGGTCGGAATGAGCAGTTCTTC	CASRGQGRNEQFF
TRBJ1-6	NA	NA	TRBV5-5	TGTGCCAGCAGTCCGCTAAAGGGGGTTCGGAATTCACCCCTCCACTTT	CASSPLKGVRNSPLHF
TRBJ2-1	TRBD2	once	TRBV6-5	TGTGCCAGCAGTTACTCGGGTGCGGGAGGATACAATGAGCAGTTCTTC	CASSYSGAGGYNEQFF
TRBJ1-1	TRBD1	NA	TRBV28	TGTGCCACGACTTGGACAGGGGGCACAACTGAAGCTTTCTTT	CATTWTGGTTEAFF
TRBJ1-2	TRBD1	few	TRBV6-5	TGTGCCAGCAGTTACTCGAGGGACAGTCGCAGGGGCTACACCTTC	CASSYSRDSRRGYTF
TRBJ2-4	NA	NA	TRBV7-2	TGTGCCAGCAGCTTAGCGAGCCGGACTGACATTCAGTACTTC	CASSLASRTDIQYF
TRBJ1-5	NA	NA	TRBV28	TGTGCCGCCCCTGTAGGCAATCAGCCCCAGCATTTT	CAAPVGNQPQHF
TRBJ1-1	NA	NA	TRBV6-5	TGTGCCAGCACCAGGGACAAGAACACTGAAGCTTTCTTT	CASTRDKNTEAFF
TRBJ2-2	TRBD2	NA	TRBV7-3	TGTGCCAGCAGCTCGGGACTAGCGGACACCGGGGAGCTGTTTTTT	CASSSGLADTGELFF
TRBJ2-5	NA	NA	TRBV2	TGTGCCAGCAGTGACCACTACCTCCGACAGACCGTGGTGGAGACCCAGTACTTC	CASSDHYLRQTVVETQYF
TRBJ1-2	NA	NA	TRBV28	TGTGCCAGCAGCCCAAGTGGGGGCCCTAACTATGGCTACACCTTC	CASSPSGGPNYGYTF
TRBJ2-2	NA	NA	TRBV9	TGTGCCAGCAGCGTAGCTAGCGTTGGCACCGGGGAGCTGTTTTTT	CASSVASVGTGELFF
TRBJ2-7	TRBD2	once	TRBV5-6	TGTGCCAGCAGCTTGGAACTAGCGGGGGGCTGGGAGCAGTACTTC	CASSLELAGGWEQYF
TRBJ2-7	TRBD1	NA	TRBV7-9	TGTGCCAGCAGCCCGTGGACAGGGGTGTCCTACGAGCAGTACTTC	CASSPWTGVSYEQYF
TRBJ2-7	TRBD1	NA	TRBV9	TGTGCCAGCAGCAAAGGACAGGGGTCGATTTACGAGCAGTACTTC	CASSKGQGSIYEQYF
TRBJ1-5	NA	few	TRBV19	TGTGCCGGGAACAGGGAGGGTCAGCCCCAGCATTTT	CAGNREGQPQHF
TRBJ2-7	TRBD1	NA	TRBV28	TGTGCCAGCGCGACAGGGGTCAGGCGATCGGGAGCGACCTACGAGCAGTACTTC	CASATGVRRSGATYEQYF
TRBJ2-7	TRBD1	NA	TRBV4-1	TGCGCCAGCAGCCAGCCGGGGACAGGGGGTAACGAGCAGTACTTC	CASSQPGTGGNEQYF
TRBJ1-6	NA	few	TRBV19	TGTGCCAGTAACCCTACCGCGGCTAGTTCACCCCTCCACTTT	CASNPTAASSPLHF
TRBJ2-1	NA	few	TRBV15	TGTGCCACCAGCAACGAAGGGGCAAGCTCCTACAATGAGCAGTTCTTC	CATSNEGASSYNEQFF
TRBJ1-1	NA	NA	TRBV19	TGTGCCAGTAGTATAGAACAGAACACTGAAGCTTTCTTT	CASSIEQNTEAFF
TRBJ1-5	NA	NA	TRBV2	TGTGCCAGCAGCCCTACAGGGCGTAGCAATCAGCCCCAGCATTTT	CASSPTGRSNQPQHF
TRBJ2-5	TRBD1	NA	TRBV4-2	TGTGCCAGCAGCCAAGGATCCGGGGAAGGGGGCTTAGAGACCCAGTACTTC	CASSQGSGEGGLETQYF
TRBJ2-7	TRBD1	NA	TRBV10-1	TGCGCCAGCTTAAGTTTGGACAGGGGAAAGGACGAGCAGTACTTC	CASLSLDRGKDEQYF
TRBJ1-3	TRBD1	once	TRBV2	TGTGCCAGCAGTGGGGGGGTCATCCGGAACAGGGGTGAATATTTT	CASSGGVIRNRGEYF
TRBJ1-5	TRBD1	NA	TRBV7-9	TGTGCCAGCAGCCAAGAAGGGGGCTTTCGGCCCCAGCATTTT	CASSQEGGFRPQHF
TRBJ1-1	TRBD1	NA	TRBV7-2	TGTGCCAGCAGCTCAACCTGGACAGGGGGGACGCTAATCACTGAAGCTTTCTTT	CASSSTWTGGTLITEAFF
TRBJ2-3	TRBD1	few	TRBV5-1	TGCGCCAGCAGCTTACAAGGACAGGGGACTAGCACAGATACGCAGTATTTT	CASSLQGQGTSTDTQYF
TRBJ2-7	NA	NA	TRBV5-1	TGCGCCAGCAGCTTTACGGGACACCCCGCCGACGAGCAGTACTTC	CASSFTGHPADEQYF
TRBJ2-7	TRBD2	NA	TRBV30	TGTGCCTGGAGTGGGGGGGGAAGGGGCGAGCAGTACTTC	CAWSGGGRGEQYF
TRBJ1-5	NA	NA	TRBV27	TGTGCCAGCAGTTTATCGTTGGCAGGTAATCAGCCCCAGCATTTT	CASSLSLAGNQPQHF
TRBJ2-7	TRBD1	NA	TRBV6-6	TGTGCCAGCAGGGGGGGACAGGGGACCTACGAGCAGTACTTC	CASRGGQGTYEQYF
TRBJ1-1	NA	NA	TRBV6-5	TGTGCCAGCAGTTACAGGGTTTCAGGGACTGAAGCTTTCTTT	CASSYRVSGTEAFF